One and the same sample provided the 14 T cell receptor beta chains below, sequenced in a study of blood T cell repertoires in COVID-19. The repertoire was sequenced with immunoSEQ multiplex PCR; TCRdb's copy has only in-frame clones and lacks some. The table has hundreds of thousands of clones, around 87% seen once. The sequencing input was peripheral blood. Every receptor here comes from an older woman with COVID-19, enrolled during active disease.

This chain links TRBV19 with TRBJ2-1; 15 bases are a match to TRBD2. Germline V gene sequence: CDR1 LNHDA, CDR2 SQIVND (reference sequence). The V gene end was trimmed by 8 bases and the J gene end by 6 bases; junction bases not matched to a gene: 2. This CDR3 has 14 residues. The CDR3 loop is CASRTSGGANEQFF. The DNA for the CDR3 is TGTGCCAGTCGGACTAGCGGGGGGGCCAATGAGCAGTTCTTC.

The rearrangement links TRBV15 to TRBJ2-5, with 8 bases fitting TRBD2. This CDR3 region has 16 residues. Germline V lookup: CDR1 LNHNV, CDR2 YYDKDF (reference sequence). Germline trimming cut 0 bases from V and 3 bases from J; bases unmatched to any gene: 6. For the CDR3, the DNA is TGTGCCACCAGCAGAGATTCACGGGGGGGCGAAGAGACCCAGTACTTC. As protein: CATSRDSRGGEETQYF.

V gene TRBV7-3 combines with J gene TRBJ2-3; weak D call: TRBD1 (5 bases). CDR3 length: 15 residues. V lost 5 bases and J lost 0, with 12 bases in between. CDR1 and CDR2 from the germline V gene are SGHTA and FQGTGA. Here the CDR3 DNA reads TGTGCCAGCAGCGTATTCGGACAAAGCACAGATACGCAGTATTTT. It is translated as CASSVFGQSTDTQYF.

This clone appeared a single time. The V gene is TRBV19, the J gene TRBJ1-1; 10 nucleotides align to TRBD1. J gave up 1 base and V 5 bases, and 4 bases lay outside the gene matches. Germline loops: CDR1 LNHDA, CDR2 SQIVND (reference sequence). The CDR3 length is 15 residues. In DNA, the CDR3 is TGTGCCAGTAGTCCACGGACAGGGGGGAACACTGAAGCTTTCTTT. Translation: CASSPRTGGNTEAFF.

The rearrangement uses TRBV5-1 and TRBJ2-5, with D perhaps matching TRBD1 (5 bases). V was trimmed by 4 bases and J by 5 bases, leaving 15 bases between them. CDR1 and CDR2 from the germline V gene are SGHRS and YFSETQ. This CDR3 has 14 amino acids. The CDR3 DNA reads TGCGCCAGCAGCCCTCAGACAGTTGCGGAGACCCAGTACTTC. Amino acid sequence: CASSPQTVAETQYF.

V and J are TRBV5-6 and TRBJ1-2; 8 bases line up with TRBD1. The J segment lost 8 bases and the V segment lost 1 base, leaving 19 bases of the junction unmatched. Germline loops: CDR1 SGHDT, CDR2 YYEEEE. The CDR3 extends over 18 amino acids. CDR3 DNA sequence: TGTGCCAGCAGCTTGTTTCGGACTGGACAGGGACAGTTAAGGGGCTACACCTTC. Translated: CASSLFRTGQGQLRGYTF.

This clone was observed once. The CDR3 reads CSASHQVSYEQYF. The CDR3, as DNA: TGCAGTGCTAGTCACCAGGTCTCCTACGAGCAGTACTTC. The chain joins TRBV20-1 to TRBJ2-7, with D unclear. CDR3 length: 13 amino acids. Per germline, CDR1 DFQATT and CDR2 SNEGSKA (reference sequence). V was shortened by 3 bases and J by 0 bases, with 9 bases between the two germline ends.

The chain couples TRBV28 to TRBJ1-5; possibly TRBD1 for D (5 bases). Germline V gene sequence: CDR1 MDHEN, CDR2 SYDVKM. V was shortened by 3 bases and J by 2 bases, with 11 bases between the two germline ends. The length of the CDR3 is 15 residues. The CDR3 protein is CASSFLQGGNQPQHF. CDR3 DNA: TGTGCCAGCAGTTTTCTCCAGGGTGGCAATCAGCCCCAGCATTTT.

The V and J genes are TRBV19 and TRBJ2-5; TRBD2 is a possible D gene (5 bases). The CDR3 sequence is 17 residues long. With 5 bases removed from V and 4 bases from J, the gap between germline ends came to 23 bases. Germline loops: CDR1 LNHDA, CDR2 SQIVND (reference sequence). CDR3 amino acids: CASSDPGRAVGRETQYF. As DNA, the CDR3 is TGTGCCAGTAGTGATCCGGGGAGAGCGGTGGGTCGAGAGACCCAGTACTTC. The complete variable domain, with remaining parts taken from reference TRBV19 and TRBJ2-5, reads DGGITQSPKYLFRKEGQNVTLSCEQNLNHDAMYWYRQDPGQGLRLIYYSQIVNDFQKGDIAEGYSVSREKKESFPLTVTSAQKNPTAFYLCASSDPGRAVGRETQYFGPGTRLLVL.

This sequence joins TRBV6-2 or TRBV6-3 and TRBJ1-2; 7 nucleotides line up with TRBD1. Unmatched junction bases numbered 6, after V lost 0 bases and J lost 8 bases. CDR1 is MNHEY, CDR2 SVGEGT, per germline. The CDR3 extends over 14 amino acids. CDR3 bases: TGTGCCAGCAGTTACTCGTTAGGACAGGCCGGCTACACCTTC. Amino acid sequence: CASSYSLGQAGYTF.

V and J are TRBV12-3 or TRBV12-4 and TRBJ2-7; tentatively, D is TRBD1 (5 bases). Trimming took 4 bases from V and 0 from J, leaving 7 bases between them. This CDR3 is 13 amino acids long. The CDR3 DNA is TGTGCCAGCAGTTCAGGGATCTCCTACGAGCAGTACTTC. This gives the protein CASSSGISYEQYF.

This rearrangement joins TRBV30 to TRBJ2-5, with TRBD2 as a possible D gene (7 bases). The CDR3 is 12 residues long. Germline V gene data show CDR1 as GTSNPN and CDR2 as SVGIG (reference sequence). Trimming stripped 8 bases from V and 9 bases from J, with 19 bases between. This CDR3 is CASKNQGRAQYF. CDR3 DNA: TGTGCCAGCAAGAACCAGGGGAGGGCCCAGTACTTC.

V is TRBV4-2 and J is TRBJ2-7; 10 bases match TRBD2. Germline V gives CDR1 LGHNA, CDR2 YNFKEQ. The CDR3 is 16 amino acids. V dropped 0 bases and J dropped 3; count of bases not matched to a gene: 5. CDR3 protein: CASSQDRLAGVYEQYF. The CDR3 DNA reads TGTGCCAGCAGCCAAGACAGACTAGCGGGCGTCTACGAGCAGTACTTC.

The rearrangement uses TRBV7-3 and TRBJ2-1; 8 bases map to TRBD2. Germline assignment: CDR1 SGHTA and CDR2 FQGTGA. The CDR3 extends over 16 amino acids. J was trimmed by 7 bases and V by 4 bases; bases with no gene match: 12. DNA for the CDR3: TGTGCCAGCAGCTATGGGGGACCCGGGACTAGTAATGAGCAGTTCTTC. Its translation is CASSYGGPGTSNEQFF. The whole variable domain, filled in from reference TRBV7-3 and TRBJ2-1, reads GAGVSQTPSNKVTEKGKYVELRCDPISGHTALYWYRQSLGQGPEFLIYFQGTGAADDSGLPNDRFFAVRPEGSVSTLKIQRTERGDSAVYLCASSYGGPGTSNEQFFGPGTRLTVL.